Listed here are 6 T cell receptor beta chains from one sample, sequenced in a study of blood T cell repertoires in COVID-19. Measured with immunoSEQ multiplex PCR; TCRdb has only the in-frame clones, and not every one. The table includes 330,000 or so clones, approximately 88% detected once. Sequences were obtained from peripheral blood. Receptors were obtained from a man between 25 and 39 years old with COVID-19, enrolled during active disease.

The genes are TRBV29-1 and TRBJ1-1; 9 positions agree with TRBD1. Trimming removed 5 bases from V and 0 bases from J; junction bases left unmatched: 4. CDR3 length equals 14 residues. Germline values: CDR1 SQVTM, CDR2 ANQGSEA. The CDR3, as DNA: TGCAGCGTTTTGGACAGGGGTATGAACACTGAAGCTTTCTTT. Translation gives CSVLDRGMNTEAFF.

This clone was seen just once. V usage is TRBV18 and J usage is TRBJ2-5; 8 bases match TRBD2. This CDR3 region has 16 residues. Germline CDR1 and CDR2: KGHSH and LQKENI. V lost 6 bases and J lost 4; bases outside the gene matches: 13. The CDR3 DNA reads TGTGCCAGCTCCACCAGAGGACTAGCTTTGGGAGAGACCCAGTACTTC. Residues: CASSTRGLALGETQYF.

The CDR3 nucleotides are TGTGCCAGCAGCTTGGGCGGGCTGAGGCCCCAGCATTTT. Protein: CASSLGGLRPQHF. V is TRBV5-8 and J is TRBJ1-5; D gene uncertain. With 0 bases removed from V and 9 bases from J, the gap between germline ends came to 10 bases. Germline V gene data show CDR1 as SGHTS and CDR2 as YDEGEE. The CDR3 has 13 residues.

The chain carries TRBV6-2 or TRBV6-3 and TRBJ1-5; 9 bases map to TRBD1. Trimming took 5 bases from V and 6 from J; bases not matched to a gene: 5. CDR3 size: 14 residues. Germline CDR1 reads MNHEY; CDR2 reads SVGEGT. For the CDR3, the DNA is TGTGCCAGCAGTGGACCGGACAGGGGTCAGCCCCAGCATTTT. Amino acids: CASSGPDRGQPQHF.

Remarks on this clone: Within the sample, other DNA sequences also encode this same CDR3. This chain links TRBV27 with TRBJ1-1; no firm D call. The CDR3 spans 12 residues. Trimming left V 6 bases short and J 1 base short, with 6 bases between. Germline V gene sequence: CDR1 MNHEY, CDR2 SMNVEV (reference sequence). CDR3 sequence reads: CASSSGNTEAFF. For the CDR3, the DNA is TGTGCCAGCAGCTCGGGGAACACTGAAGCTTTCTTT.

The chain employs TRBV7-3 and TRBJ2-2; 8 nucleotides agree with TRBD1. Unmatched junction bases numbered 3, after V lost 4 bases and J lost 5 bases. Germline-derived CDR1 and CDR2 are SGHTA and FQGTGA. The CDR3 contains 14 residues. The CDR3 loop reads CASSSHRGTGELFF. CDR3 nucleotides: TGTGCCAGCAGCTCGCACAGGGGGACCGGGGAGCTGTTTTTT.